This T cell receptor (beta chain) is drawn from a study of blood T cell repertoires in COVID-19. In the original analysis: Amplification from reference gene primers served as the basis for estimated nucleated cell counts. TCRdb's copy holds only in-frame clones and misses some; the assay was immunoSEQ multiplex PCR. The D gene and trimming were derived from the DNA, and the V and J assignments and clone size from that table. Of 220,000 or so clones listed, roughly 84% are singletons. Participants reported their clinical history, and cohort assignment relied on those reports. J gave up 5 bases and V 2 bases, and 11 bases lay outside the gene matches. The CDR3 is 18 residues long. Per the germline V gene, CDR1 is KGHSH and CDR2 is LQKENI.

This receptor was taken from a woman aged 35 to 49 who had recovered from COVID-19. V gene TRBV18 combines with J gene TRBJ2-3, with 12 bases aligning to TRBD2. The sample consisted of PBMCs or T cells enriched from blood (not recorded which). For the CDR3, the DNA is TGTGCCAGCTCACCATCGGTACTAGCGGGAGGTAGGGAAGATACGCAGTATTTT. Translation: CASSPSVLAGGREDTQYF.